Sequencing of this T cell receptor beta chain was carried out in a study of shared clonotypes between healthy human individuals. V was clipped by 0 bases and J by 4 bases; unmatched bases: 15. Germline V gene data show CDR1 as SGHTA and CDR2 as FQGNSA. This CDR3 region has 20 residues. Libraries were prepared by immunoSEQ multiplex PCR; TCRdb keeps only in-frame clonotypes and omits some of them. Of around 2.3 million clones in the sample, approximately 95% were seen once. The chain uses TRBV7-2 and TRBJ2-1, with 10 nucleotides matching TRBD2. Input material: naive CD4+ T cells sorted from blood. Subset: CD45RA+ positively selected. This clonotype was sampled from a man younger than 30 in good health. CDR3 nucleotides: TGTGCCAGCAGCTTAGCGCCTCTAGCGGGAGTAGGGGTGACTTACAATGAGCAGTTCTTC. It encodes CASSLAPLAGVGVTYNEQFF.